This T cell receptor (beta chain) was recovered during a study of Ad26.COV2.S vaccination and SARS-CoV-2 variants. As regards this clone: The antigen is undetermined.

Treatment in this sample: some 20 received Ad26.COV2.S at low or high dose, single or two shots; 5 received placebo; per-sample allocation not given. At day 63 after the first vaccine or placebo injection, samples were drawn. Vaccination employed an Ad26 vector expressing the Wuhan-strain SARS-CoV-2 spike. Trimming removed 0 bases from V and 1 base from J; junction bases left unmatched: 0. Germline lookup yields CDR1 MNHEY and CDR2 SMNVEV (reference sequence). CDR3 length equals 16 residues. Assay: immunoSEQ multiplex PCR; the TCRdb copy retains only in-frame clones and omits some. The table includes hundreds of thousands of clones, about 89% detected once. Findings and caveats of the study: Reported findings describe substantial breadth in spike-specific CD8+ and CD4+ T cell responses following vaccination.

The source material was peripheral blood, sampled in a trial of Ad26.COV2.S vaccine versus placebo. This chain links TRBV27 with TRBJ2-3; 11 nucleotides match TRBD1. The sequence derives from a person aged 18 to 65 who received the Ad26.COV2.S COVID-19 vaccine or a placebo. DNA of the CDR3: TGTGCCAGCAGTTTATCGGGACAGGGGGGCACAGATACGCAGTATTTT. Translating gives CASSLSGQGGTDTQYF.